The T cell receptor beta chain under discussion was sequenced for a study of cytomegalovirus exposure and HLA in healthy donors. The overall study: The same platform used for the approximately 670 first-cohort repertoires was also used for the 95 to 150 validation repertoires, as a later analysis reported.

Broader study findings: Despite most TCR sequences being rare, some public TCRs occurred in many donors. A list of 164 TCR beta chains associated with cytomegalovirus was given. One later analysis, an examination of the approximately 130 validation repertoires, found that first-cohort TCR clusters tended to co-occur in them.

The CDR3 length is 15 residues. Unmatched junction bases numbered 1, after V lost 0 bases and J lost 5 bases. Germline V CDR1 and CDR2: MNHEY, SMNVEV (reference sequence). Profiled with immunoSEQ multiplex PCR; TCRdb holds only in-frame clones, not every one. The sample contains 160,000 or so clones, approximately 90% of which appear only once. Remarks on this clone: Its antigen is not known.

The chain is built from TRBV27 and TRBJ1-4; 9 nucleotides agree with TRBD1. The sequence derives from a woman younger than 45 in good health and CMV-seronegative. Sequencing was done on a sample of PBMCs. The CDR3 bases are TGTGCCAGCAGTTTATCGGACAGGGGAAATGAAAAACTGTTTTTT. Protein sequence: CASSLSDRGNEKLFF.